This T cell receptor beta chain derives from a study of beta chain features in type 1 diabetes. Expressed TCRB transcripts were sequenced because the isolated RNA had all been reverse transcribed beforehand. Roughly 3.6 million reads per sample were averaged for naive, central memory and regulatory samples. The assay was immunoSEQ multiplex PCR, and TCRdb's table has in-frame clones only and misses some. Among roughly 300,000 clones, 14% were seen once, and the ten largest hold over 5.5%. V was cut by 4 bases and J by 0 bases, with 13 bases left in between. CDR3 length: 15 residues. Germline lookup yields CDR1 SGDLS and CDR2 YYNGEE.

This receptor was identified in a man between 25 and 39 years old in good health. Sample: central memory CD4+ T cells from blood. The rearrangement joins TRBV9 to TRBJ1-2, with D possibly matching TRBD1 (6 bases). The CDR3: CASSPSPGANYGYTF. In DNA, the CDR3 is TGTGCCAGCAGCCCCAGCCCAGGGGCTAACTATGGCTACACCTTC.